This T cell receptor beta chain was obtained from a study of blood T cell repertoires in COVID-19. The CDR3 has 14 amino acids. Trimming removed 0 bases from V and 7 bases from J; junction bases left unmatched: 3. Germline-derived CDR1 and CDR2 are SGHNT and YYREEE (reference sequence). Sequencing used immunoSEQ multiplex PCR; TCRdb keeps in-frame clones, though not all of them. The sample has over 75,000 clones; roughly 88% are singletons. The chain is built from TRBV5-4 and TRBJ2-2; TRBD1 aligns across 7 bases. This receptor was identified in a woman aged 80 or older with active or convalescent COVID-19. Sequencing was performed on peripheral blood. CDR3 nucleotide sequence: TGTGCCAGCAGCTTGGAAGGGGGCATCGGGGAGCTGTTTTTT. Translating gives CASSLEGGIGELFF.